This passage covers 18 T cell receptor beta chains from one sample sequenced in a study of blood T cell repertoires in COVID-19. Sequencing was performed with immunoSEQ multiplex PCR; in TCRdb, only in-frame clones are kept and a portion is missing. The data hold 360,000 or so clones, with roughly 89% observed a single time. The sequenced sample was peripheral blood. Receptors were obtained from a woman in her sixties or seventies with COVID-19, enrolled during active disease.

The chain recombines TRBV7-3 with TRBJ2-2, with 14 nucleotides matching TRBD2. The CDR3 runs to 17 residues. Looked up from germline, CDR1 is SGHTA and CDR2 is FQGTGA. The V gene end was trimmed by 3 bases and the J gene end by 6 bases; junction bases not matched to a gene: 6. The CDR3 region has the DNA TGTGCCAGCAGCTTGCCGGGACTAGCGGGGGTGGCCGGGGAGCTGTTTTTT. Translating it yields CASSLPGLAGVAGELFF.

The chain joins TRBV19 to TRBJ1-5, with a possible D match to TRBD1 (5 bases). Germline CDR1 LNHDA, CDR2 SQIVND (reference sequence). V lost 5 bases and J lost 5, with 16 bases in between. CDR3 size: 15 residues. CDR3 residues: CASSPAGLAHQPQHF. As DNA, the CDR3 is TGTGCCAGTAGTCCTGCAGGGCTGGCCCATCAGCCCCAGCATTTT.

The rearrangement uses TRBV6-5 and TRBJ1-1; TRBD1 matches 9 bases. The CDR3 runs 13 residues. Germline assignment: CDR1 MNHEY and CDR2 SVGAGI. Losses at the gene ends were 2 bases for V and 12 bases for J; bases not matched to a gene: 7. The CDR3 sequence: CASSYGGDRVTFF. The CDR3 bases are TGTGCCAGCAGTTACGGAGGGGACAGGGTAACTTTCTTT.

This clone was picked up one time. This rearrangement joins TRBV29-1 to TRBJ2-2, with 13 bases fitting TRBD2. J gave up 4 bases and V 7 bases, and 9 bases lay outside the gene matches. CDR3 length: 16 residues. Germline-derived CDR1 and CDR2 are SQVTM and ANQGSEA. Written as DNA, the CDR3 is TGCAGCGCCACGGGGGGACTAGCGGGACTCACCGGGGAGCTGTTTTTT. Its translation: CSATGGLAGLTGELFF.

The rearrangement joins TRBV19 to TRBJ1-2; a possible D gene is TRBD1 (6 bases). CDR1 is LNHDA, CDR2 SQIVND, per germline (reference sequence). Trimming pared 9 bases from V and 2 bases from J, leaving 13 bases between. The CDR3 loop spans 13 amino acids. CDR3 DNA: TGTGCCAGCCAACGCCAGGGGAACTATGGCTACACCTTC. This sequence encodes CASQRQGNYGYTF.

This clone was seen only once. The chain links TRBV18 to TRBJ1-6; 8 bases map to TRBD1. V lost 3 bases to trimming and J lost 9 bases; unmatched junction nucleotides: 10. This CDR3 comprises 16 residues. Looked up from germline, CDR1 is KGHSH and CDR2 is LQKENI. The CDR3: CASSPASTGEGSPLHF. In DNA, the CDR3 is TGTGCCAGCTCACCCGCGTCGACAGGGGAGGGTTCACCCCTCCACTTT.

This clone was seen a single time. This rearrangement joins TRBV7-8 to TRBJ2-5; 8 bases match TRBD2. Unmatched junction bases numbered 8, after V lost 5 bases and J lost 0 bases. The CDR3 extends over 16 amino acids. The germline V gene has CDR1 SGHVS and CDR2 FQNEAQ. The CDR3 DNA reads TGTGCCAGCAGCCCTCGGCGGGGGGTATACCAAGAGACCCAGTACTTC. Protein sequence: CASSPRRGVYQETQYF.

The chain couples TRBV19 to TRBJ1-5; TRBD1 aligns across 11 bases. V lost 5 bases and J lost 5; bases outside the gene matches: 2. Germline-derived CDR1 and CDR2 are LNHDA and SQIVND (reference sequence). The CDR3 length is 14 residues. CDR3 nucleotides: TGTGCCAGTAGTCCGGACAGGGGGCATCAGCCCCAGCATTTT. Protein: CASSPDRGHQPQHF.

CDR3: CATSERGRGTGELFF. CDR3 nucleotides: TGTGCCACCAGTGAGAGGGGGCGAGGCACCGGGGAGCTGTTTTTT. The genes are TRBV24-1 and TRBJ2-2; 7 bases map to TRBD1. V lost 4 bases to trimming and J lost 4 bases; unmatched junction nucleotides: 5. CDR3 length: 15 amino acids. Germline values: CDR1 KGHDR, CDR2 SFDVKD.

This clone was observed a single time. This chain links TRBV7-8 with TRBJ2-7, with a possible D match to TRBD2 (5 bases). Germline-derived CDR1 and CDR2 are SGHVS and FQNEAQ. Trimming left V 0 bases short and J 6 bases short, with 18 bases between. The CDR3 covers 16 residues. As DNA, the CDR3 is TGTGCCAGCAGCTTAGCCGCCCGGGGTCCAGCTTTCGAGCAGTACTTC. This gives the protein CASSLAARGPAFEQYF.

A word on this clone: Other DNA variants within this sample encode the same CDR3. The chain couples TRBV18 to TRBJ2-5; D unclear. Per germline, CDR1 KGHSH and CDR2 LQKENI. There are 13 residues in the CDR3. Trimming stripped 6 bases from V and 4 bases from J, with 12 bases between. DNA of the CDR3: TGTGCCAGCTCTCCGCCCTCAGGAGAGACCCAGTACTTC. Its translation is CASSPPSGETQYF.

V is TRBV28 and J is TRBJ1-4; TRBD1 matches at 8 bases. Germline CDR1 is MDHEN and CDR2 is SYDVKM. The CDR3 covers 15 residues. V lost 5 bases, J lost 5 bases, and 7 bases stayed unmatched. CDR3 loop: CASSLWTGKNEKLFF. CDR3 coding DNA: TGTGCCAGCAGTCTTTGGACAGGGAAAAATGAAAAACTGTTTTTT.

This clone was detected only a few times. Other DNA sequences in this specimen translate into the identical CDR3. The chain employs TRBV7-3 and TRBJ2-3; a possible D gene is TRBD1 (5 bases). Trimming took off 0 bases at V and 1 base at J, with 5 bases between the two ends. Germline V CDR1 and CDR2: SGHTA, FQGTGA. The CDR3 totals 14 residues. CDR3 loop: CASSLTGGTDTQYF. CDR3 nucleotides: TGTGCCAGCAGCTTAACAGGGGGCACAGATACGCAGTATTTT. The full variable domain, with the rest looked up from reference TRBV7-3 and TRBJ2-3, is GAGVSQTPSNKVTEKGKYVELRCDPISGHTALYWYRQSLGQGPEFLIYFQGTGAADDSGLPNDRFFAVRPEGSVSTLKIQRTERGDSAVYLCASSLTGGTDTQYFGPGTRLTVL.

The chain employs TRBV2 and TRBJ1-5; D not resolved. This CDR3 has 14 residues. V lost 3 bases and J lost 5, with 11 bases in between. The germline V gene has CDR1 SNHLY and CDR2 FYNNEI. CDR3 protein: CASSDMGLYQPQHF. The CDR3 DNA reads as TGTGCCAGCAGTGACATGGGCCTATATCAGCCCCAGCATTTT.

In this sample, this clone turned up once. The CDR3 loop is CASKAEKLFF. In nucleotides, the CDR3 is TGTGCCAGTAAAGCTGAAAAACTGTTTTTT. This rearrangement joins TRBV19 to TRBJ1-4; unclear D gene. Germline V gives CDR1 LNHDA, CDR2 SQIVND (reference sequence). The CDR3 totals 10 residues. V was trimmed by 7 bases and J by 7 bases, leaving 4 bases between them.

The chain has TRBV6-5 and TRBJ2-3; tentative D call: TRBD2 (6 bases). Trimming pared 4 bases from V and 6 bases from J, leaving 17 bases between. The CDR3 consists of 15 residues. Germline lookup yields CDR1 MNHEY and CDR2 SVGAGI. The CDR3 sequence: CASSSVGQGGDTQYF. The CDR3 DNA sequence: TGTGCCAGCAGTTCGGTCGGGCAGGGAGGCGATACGCAGTATTTT.

CDR3 DNA sequence: TGTGCCAGCAGCAGCCCGGGACAACCCGCCCAAGAGACCCAGTACTTC. Translating gives CASSSPGQPAQETQYF. The chain carries TRBV9 and TRBJ2-5; a weak D match, TRBD1 (6 bases). Germline CDR1 reads SGDLS; CDR2 reads YYNGEE. The CDR3 contains 16 residues. V lost 4 bases, J lost 1 base, and 17 bases lay in between.

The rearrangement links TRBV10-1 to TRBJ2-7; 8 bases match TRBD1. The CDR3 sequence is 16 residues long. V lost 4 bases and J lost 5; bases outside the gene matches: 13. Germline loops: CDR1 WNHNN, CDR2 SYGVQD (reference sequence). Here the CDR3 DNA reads TGCGCCAGCAGTGTGGGACCCGGACAGGGTTTCGACGAGCAGTACTTC. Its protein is CASSVGPGQGFDEQYF.